Presented here are 5 T cell receptor beta chains from one specimen sequenced in a study of Graves' ophthalmopathy and Graves' hyperthyroidism. From RNA, the CDR3 regions of TCR beta chains were amplified and sequenced. The library came from an HTBI-primed first-round RT-PCR and a second-round multiplex PCR. TCRdb passed the multiplex PCR reads through MiXCR, listing each CDR3 protein once. The profile shows about 600,000 distinct CDR3 sequences, 35% to 45% of them singletons. The sample consisted of peripheral blood or thyroid tissue (not recorded which). The receptors were gathered from an adult man with Graves' hyperthyroidism.

There are many counts of this clonotype. The genes are TRBV6-6 and TRBJ2-7, with D tentatively TRBD2 (6 bases). V was trimmed by 7 bases and J by 2 bases, leaving 12 bases between them. Germline V gene data show CDR1 as MNHNY and CDR2 as SVGAGI (reference sequence). The CDR3 length is 13 residues. CDR3 DNA: TGTGCCAGCACCCCGGGAGAGACCTACGAGCAGTACTTC. This translates into CASTPGETYEQYF.

Remarks on this clonotype: The limits of the CDR3 on the DNA are not certain, so only TCRdb's listed CDR3 is given. The chain recombines TRBV15 with TRBJ1-5. Including both end residues, the CDR3 is 20 amino acids long. Germline V gene sequence: CDR1 LNHNV, CDR2 YYDKDF (reference sequence). The CDR3 here is CATSIYLCSVGSTRNQPQHF.

This chain links TRBV3-1 with TRBJ2-3; D may be TRBD2 (6 bases). Trimming pared 5 bases from V and 4 bases from J, leaving 16 bases between. The CDR3 is 15 amino acids. Germline CDR1 is LGHDT and CDR2 is YNNKEL (reference sequence). The CDR3, as DNA: TGTGCCAGCAGCGTAGGCGGGGTGGAGCCAGATACGCAGTATTTT. It specifies CASSVGGVEPDTQYF.

The V gene is TRBV30, the J gene TRBJ2-7; 13 bases are a match to TRBD2. V shed 0 bases and J 4 bases; nucleotides not matched to a gene: 6. Per germline, CDR1 GTSNPN and CDR2 SVGIG (reference sequence). The CDR3 length is 16 residues. The chain's CDR3 is CAWSVLAGGPSYEQYF. CDR3 sequence (DNA): TGTGCCTGGAGTGTACTAGCGGGAGGGCCCAGTTACGAGCAGTACTTC.

This chain uses TRBV15 with TRBJ1-4; 7 bases line up with TRBD1. V dropped 0 bases and J dropped 5; count of bases not matched to a gene: 12. Germline-derived CDR1 and CDR2 are LNHNV and YYDKDF (reference sequence). The CDR3 contains 18 residues. DNA of the CDR3: TGTGCCACCAGCAGAGATCGGTCAGGGGGAACGAAGAATGAAAAACTGTTTTTT. Residues: CATSRDRSGGTKNEKLFF.